This TCR beta chain was captured by sequencing in a study of shared clonotypes between healthy human individuals. When replicate PCRs were run on sorted subsets, they used 200 ng DNA, approximately 27,000 T cell genomes. Measured with immunoSEQ multiplex PCR; TCRdb has only the in-frame clones, and not every one. The sample lists 2 million to 2.5 million clones, more than 85% occurring once. Sequencing was done on a sample of naive CD4+ T cells from PBMCs. Subset described: CD45RA+ positively selected. The receptor was isolated from a man between 18 and 35 years old in good health. Some clones in this sample may be carry-over from other donors' samples.

The CDR3 nucleotides read TGTGCCAGCAGCTCACCGGGACAGGGAAGTACCGGGGAGCTGTTTTTT. Protein: CASSSPGQGSTGELFF. The genes are TRBV11-3 and TRBJ2-2, with 9 bases fitting TRBD1. V lost 4 bases to trimming and J lost 5 bases; unmatched junction nucleotides: 8. Germline CDR1 reads SGHNT; CDR2 reads YENEEA. The CDR3 covers 16 residues.